The 6 T cell receptor beta chains below come from one sample, sequenced in a study of T cells in Graves' hyperthyroidism and ophthalmopathy. The TCR beta CDR3 regions underwent amplification using RNA transcripts as the source. RT-PCR in the first round (using the HTBI primer set) targeted the TCR CDR3. A single record per CDR3 protein comes from TCRdb applying MiXCR to the multiplex PCR reads. The sample has about 620,000 distinct CDR3 sequences; 15% to 20% are singletons. The sequencing sample was made of blood. These receptors originate from a young woman with Graves' hyperthyroidism.

The table lists this clonotype with many counts. J is TRBJ2-6 and V is TRBV6-1; D not certain. Looked up from germline, CDR1 is MNHNS and CDR2 is SASEGT. V was trimmed by 6 bases and J by 0 bases, leaving 9 bases between them. The CDR3 has 15 residues. This chain's CDR3 is CASRATSSGANVLTF. CDR3 in DNA: TGTGCCAGCAGGGCTACAAGCTCTGGGGCCAACGTCCTGACTTTC.

The chain combines TRBV10-3 with TRBJ2-7; D unresolved. Germline V lookup: CDR1 ENHRY, CDR2 SYGVKD. The CDR3 loop spans 15 amino acids. The V end lost 0 bases, the J end lost 3 bases, and 12 bases lay between the germline ends. The CDR3 DNA follows: TGTGCCATCAGTGAGTCGTTACTACTGAACTACGAGCAGTACTTC. Protein: CAISESLLLNYEQYF.

The rearrangement joins TRBV6-5 to TRBJ1-5, with D possibly being TRBD1 (6 bases). The CDR3 consists of 18 residues. Trimming removed 0 bases at V and 4 bases at J, with 19 bases between. Germline V CDR1 and CDR2: MNHEY, SVGAGI. The CDR3 here is CASSYSMGATKGNQPQHF. The DNA of the CDR3 is TGTGCCAGCAGTTACTCGATGGGGGCCACAAAAGGGAATCAGCCCCAGCATTTT.

CDR3 in DNA: TGTGCCAGCAGCTTGGGCCGGGGGGAAGAGACCCAGTACTTC. Protein product: CASSLGRGEETQYF. The chain joins TRBV7-2 to TRBJ2-5; 7 bases are a match to TRBD2. V gave up 3 bases and J gave up 3 bases; unmatched junction bases: 4. CDR1 is SGHTA and CDR2 is FQGNSA in the germline V gene. CDR3 size: 14 residues.

At least ten counts were recorded for this clonotype. The chain couples TRBV20-1 to TRBJ1-1, with TRBD1 matching over 8 bases. The CDR3 sequence is 13 residues long. Trimming took 5 bases from V and 6 from J; bases not matched to a gene: 8. Germline values: CDR1 DFQATT, CDR2 SNEGSKA (reference sequence). CDR3 sequence (DNA): TGCAGTGCTTTCTCGACAGGGGACCCTGAAGCTTTCTTT. Protein: CSAFSTGDPEAFF.

The rearrangement links TRBV7-2 to TRBJ2-2; D might be TRBD1 (6 bases). The CDR3 has 13 amino acids. In germline, CDR1 is SGHTA, CDR2 FQGNSA. With 6 bases removed from V and 4 bases from J, the gap between germline ends came to 9 bases. This CDR3 reads CASRPGVTGELFF. The CDR3 nucleotides are TGTGCCAGCAGACCAGGGGTCACCGGGGAGCTGTTTTTT.